This entry lists 2 T cell receptor beta chains sequenced from one sample in a study of cytomegalovirus exposure and HLA in healthy donors. PCR involved 60 Vbeta and 13 Jbeta primers. Data came from immunoSEQ multiplex PCR; TCRdb stores just in-frame clones and leaves some out. The sample records some 130,000 clones, 70% to 85% being singletons. Specimen: PBMCs. The origin of the receptors is a male donor in good health and CMV-seropositive.

The chain recombines TRBV29-1 with TRBJ2-2; 7 nucleotides match TRBD1. The V and J ends lost 6 bases and 7 bases, in that order; junction bases with no gene match: 14. The germline CDR1 and CDR2 sequences are SQVTM and ANQGSEA. There are 15 residues in the CDR3. The DNA of the CDR3 is TGCAGCGTGGCAAGAACGTGGACAGGTGGCGGGGAGCTGTTTTTT. Its protein is CSVARTWTGGGELFF.

The chain combines TRBV5-1 with TRBJ1-2; TRBD1 might be the D (6 bases). The CDR3 loop spans 14 amino acids. V gave up 0 bases and J gave up 7 bases, with 13 bases separating them. CDR1 and CDR2 (germline): SGHRS, YFSETQ. The CDR3 protein is CASSLAVGARGYTF. CDR3 nucleotides: TGCGCCAGCAGCTTGGCCGTGGGGGCGCGTGGCTACACCTTC.